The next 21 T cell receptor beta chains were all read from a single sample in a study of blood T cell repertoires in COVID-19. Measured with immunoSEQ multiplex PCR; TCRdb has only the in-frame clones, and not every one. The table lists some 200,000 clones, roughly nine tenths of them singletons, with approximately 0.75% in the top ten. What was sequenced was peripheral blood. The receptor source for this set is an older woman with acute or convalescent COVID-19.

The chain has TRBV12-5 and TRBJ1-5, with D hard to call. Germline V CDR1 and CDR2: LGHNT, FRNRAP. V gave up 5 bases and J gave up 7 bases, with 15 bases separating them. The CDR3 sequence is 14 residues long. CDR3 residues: CASGPNGLKQPQHF. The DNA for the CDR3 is TGTGCTAGTGGTCCAAACGGACTCAAGCAGCCCCAGCATTTT.

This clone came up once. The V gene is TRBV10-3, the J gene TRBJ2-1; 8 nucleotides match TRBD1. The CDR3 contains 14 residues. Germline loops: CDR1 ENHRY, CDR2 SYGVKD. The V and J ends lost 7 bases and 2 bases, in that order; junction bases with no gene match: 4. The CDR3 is CAINRQGPYNEQFF. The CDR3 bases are TGTGCCATCAACCGACAGGGGCCCTACAATGAGCAGTTCTTC.

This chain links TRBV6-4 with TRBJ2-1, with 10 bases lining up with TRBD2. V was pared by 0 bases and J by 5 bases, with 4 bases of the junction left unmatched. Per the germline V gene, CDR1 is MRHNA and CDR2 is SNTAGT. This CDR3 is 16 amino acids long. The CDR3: CASSDSQRGGHNEQFF. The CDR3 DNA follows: TGTGCCAGCAGTGACTCACAGCGGGGGGGCCACAATGAGCAGTTCTTC.

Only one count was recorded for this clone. The CDR3 region is CASSLGGAVTGELFF. The DNA for the CDR3 is TGCGCCAGCAGCTTGGGGGGAGCGGTGACCGGGGAGCTGTTTTTT. The chain is built from TRBV5-1 and TRBJ2-2, with D possibly being TRBD2 (5 bases). Looked up from germline, CDR1 is SGHRS and CDR2 is YFSETQ. This CDR3 has 15 residues. Trimming shortened V by 0 bases and J by 5 bases, and 11 bases separated the two germline ends.

The CDR3 reads CASSLLGEVGNTIYF. Written as DNA, the CDR3 is TGTGCCAGCAGCCTGCTCGGGGAAGTTGGAAACACCATATATTTT. V gene TRBV7-9 combines with J gene TRBJ1-3; D remains unclear. The CDR3 extends over 15 amino acids. The ends were cut back, 5 bases at V and 3 bases at J, with 14 bases in the middle. Germline V gene lookup returns CDR1 SEHNR and CDR2 FQNEAQ (reference sequence).

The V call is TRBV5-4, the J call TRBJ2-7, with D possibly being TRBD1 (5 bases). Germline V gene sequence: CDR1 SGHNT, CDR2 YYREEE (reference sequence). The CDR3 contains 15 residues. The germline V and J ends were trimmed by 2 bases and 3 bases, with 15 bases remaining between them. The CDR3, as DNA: TGTGCCAGCAGCTTTGAACAGGAAGCTCACTACGAGCAGTACTTC. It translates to CASSFEQEAHYEQYF.

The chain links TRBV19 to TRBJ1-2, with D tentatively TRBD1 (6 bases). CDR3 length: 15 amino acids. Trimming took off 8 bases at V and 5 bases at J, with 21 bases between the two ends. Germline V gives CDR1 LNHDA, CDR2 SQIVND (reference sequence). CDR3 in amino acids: CASQRGQSTVYGYTF. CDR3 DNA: TGTGCCAGTCAGCGCGGACAGTCTACTGTATATGGCTACACCTTC.

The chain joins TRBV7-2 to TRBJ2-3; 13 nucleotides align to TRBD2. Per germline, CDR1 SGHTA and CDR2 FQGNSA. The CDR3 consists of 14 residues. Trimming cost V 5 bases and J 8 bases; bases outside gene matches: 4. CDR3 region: CASSLTSGGGTQYF. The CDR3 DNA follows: TGTGCCAGCAGCCTAACTAGCGGGGGGGGTACGCAGTATTTT.

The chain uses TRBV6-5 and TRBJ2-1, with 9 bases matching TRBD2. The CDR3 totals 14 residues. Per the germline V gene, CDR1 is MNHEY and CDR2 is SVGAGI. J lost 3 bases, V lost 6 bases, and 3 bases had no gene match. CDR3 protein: CASRLAGLYNEQFF. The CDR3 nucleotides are TGTGCCAGCAGACTAGCGGGCCTCTACAATGAGCAGTTCTTC.

The CDR3 coding sequence is TGTGCCAGCAGCTTTTACAGGGGTGAGACCCAGTACTTC. Translation: CASSFYRGETQYF. V usage is TRBV7-6 and J usage is TRBJ2-5, with 7 nucleotides matching TRBD1. The V gene's germline CDR1 is SGHVS and CDR2 FNYEAQ. The CDR3 is 13 residues long. V was clipped by 3 bases and J by 5 bases; unmatched bases: 3.

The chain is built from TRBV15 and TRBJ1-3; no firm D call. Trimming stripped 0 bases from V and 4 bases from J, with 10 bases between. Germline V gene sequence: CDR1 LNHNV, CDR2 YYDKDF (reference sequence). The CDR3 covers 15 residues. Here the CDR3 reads CATSRDLSPGNTIYF. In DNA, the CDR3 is TGTGCCACCAGCAGAGATCTAAGCCCAGGAAACACCATATATTTT.

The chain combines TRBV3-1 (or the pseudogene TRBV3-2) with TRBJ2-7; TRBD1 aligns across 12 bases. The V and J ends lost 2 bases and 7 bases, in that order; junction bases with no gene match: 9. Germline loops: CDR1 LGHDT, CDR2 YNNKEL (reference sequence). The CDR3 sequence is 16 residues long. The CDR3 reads CASSQRRGQGAREQYF. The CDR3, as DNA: TGTGCCAGCAGCCAACGGCGGGGACAGGGGGCACGAGAGCAGTACTTC.

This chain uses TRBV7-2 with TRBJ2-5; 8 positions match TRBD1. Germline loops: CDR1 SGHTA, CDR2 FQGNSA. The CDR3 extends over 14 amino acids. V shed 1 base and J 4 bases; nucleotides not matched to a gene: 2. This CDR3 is CASSLGTGRETQYF. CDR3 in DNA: TGTGCCAGCAGCTTAGGGACAGGGAGAGAGACCCAGTACTTC.

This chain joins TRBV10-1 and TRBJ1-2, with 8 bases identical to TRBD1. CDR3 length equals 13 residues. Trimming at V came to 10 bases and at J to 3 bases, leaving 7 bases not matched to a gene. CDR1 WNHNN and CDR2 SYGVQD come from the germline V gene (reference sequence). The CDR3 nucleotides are TGCGCCACCCTGGACAGGGATGACTATGGCTACACCTTC. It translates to CATLDRDDYGYTF.

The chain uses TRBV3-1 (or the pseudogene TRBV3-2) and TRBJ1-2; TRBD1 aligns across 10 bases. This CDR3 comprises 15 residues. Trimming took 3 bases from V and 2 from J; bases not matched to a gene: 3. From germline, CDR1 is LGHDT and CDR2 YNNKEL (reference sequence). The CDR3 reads CASSHSGQGNYGYTF. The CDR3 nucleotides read TGTGCCAGCAGCCATTCGGGACAGGGGAACTATGGCTACACCTTC.

CDR3 protein: CASRGTTANEQFF. The CDR3 bases are TGTGCCAGCAGGGGGACTACCGCCAATGAGCAGTTCTTC. The chain couples TRBV3-1 (or the pseudogene TRBV3-2) to TRBJ2-1, with 7 bases that match TRBD2. With 6 bases clipped from V and 6 bases from J, the junction kept 5 bases outside the gene matches. This CDR3 is 13 amino acids long. The V gene's germline CDR1 is LGHDT and CDR2 YNNKEL (reference sequence).

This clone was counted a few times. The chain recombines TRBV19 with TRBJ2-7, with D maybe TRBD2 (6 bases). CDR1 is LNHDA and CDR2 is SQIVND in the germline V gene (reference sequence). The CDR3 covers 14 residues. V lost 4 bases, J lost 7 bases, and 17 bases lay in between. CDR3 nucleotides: TGTGCCAGTAGTACCCGGGAGACGCTGGGGGAGCAGTACTTC. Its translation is CASSTRETLGEQYF.

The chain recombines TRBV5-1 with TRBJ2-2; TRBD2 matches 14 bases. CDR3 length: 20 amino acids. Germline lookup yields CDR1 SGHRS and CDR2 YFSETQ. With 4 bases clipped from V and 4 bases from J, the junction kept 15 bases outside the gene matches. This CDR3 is CASSPPPGLAGAWSTGELFF. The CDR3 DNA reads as TGCGCCAGCAGCCCACCCCCGGGACTAGCGGGAGCGTGGAGCACCGGGGAGCTGTTTTTT.

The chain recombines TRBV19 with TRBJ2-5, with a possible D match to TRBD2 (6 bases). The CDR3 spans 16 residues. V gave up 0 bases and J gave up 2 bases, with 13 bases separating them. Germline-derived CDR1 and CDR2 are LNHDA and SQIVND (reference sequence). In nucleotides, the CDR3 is TGTGCCAGTAGTATAGAAAGGGAGGCCGGGCAAGAGACCCAGTACTTC. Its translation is CASSIEREAGQETQYF. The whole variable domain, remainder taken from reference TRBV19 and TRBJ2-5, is DGGITQSPKYLFRKEGQNVTLSCEQNLNHDAMYWYRQDPGQGLRLIYYSQIVNDFQKGDIAEGYSVSREKKESFPLTVTSAQKNPTAFYLCASSIEREAGQETQYFGPGTRLLVL.

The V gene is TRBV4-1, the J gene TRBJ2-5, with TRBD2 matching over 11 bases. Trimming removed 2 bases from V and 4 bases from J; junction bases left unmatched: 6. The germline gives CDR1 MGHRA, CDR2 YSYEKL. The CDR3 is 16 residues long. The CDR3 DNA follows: TGCGCCAGCAGCCAAAAACTAGCGGGGGAGGGAGAGACCCAGTACTTC. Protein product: CASSQKLAGEGETQYF.

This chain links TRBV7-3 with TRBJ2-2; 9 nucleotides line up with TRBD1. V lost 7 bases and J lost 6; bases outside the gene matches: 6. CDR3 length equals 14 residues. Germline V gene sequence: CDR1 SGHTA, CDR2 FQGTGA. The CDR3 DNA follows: TGTGCCAGCAAGAATGGACAGGGGCCCGGGGAGCTGTTTTTT. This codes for CASKNGQGPGELFF.